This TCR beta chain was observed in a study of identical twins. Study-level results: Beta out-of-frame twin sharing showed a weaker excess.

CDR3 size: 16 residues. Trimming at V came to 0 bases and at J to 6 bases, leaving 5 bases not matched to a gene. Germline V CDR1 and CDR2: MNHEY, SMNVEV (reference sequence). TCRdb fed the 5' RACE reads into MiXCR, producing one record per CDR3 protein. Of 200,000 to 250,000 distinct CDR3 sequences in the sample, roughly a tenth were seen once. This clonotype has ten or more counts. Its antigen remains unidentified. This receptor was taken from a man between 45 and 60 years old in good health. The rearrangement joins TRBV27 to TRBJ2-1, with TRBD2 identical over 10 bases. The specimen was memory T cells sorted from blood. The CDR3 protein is CASSLSLAGAFNEQFF. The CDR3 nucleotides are TGTGCCAGCAGTTTATCGCTAGCGGGGGCCTTCAATGAGCAGTTCTTC.